This note documents a single TCR beta chain sequence. Its antigen remains undetermined. No clone much larger than this one lies a single base away; base qualities are absent. The data were obtained in a study of regulatory T cells in long-lasting Graves disease (dated by TCRdb to the early 2020s). At the level of the whole study: Persistent Graves' disease was defined as persistently positive TSH receptor autoantibodies together with antithyroid drug treatment for over 5 years. Persistent Graves' disease patients were compared with newly diagnosed Graves' disease patients by peripheral blood TCR sequencing and RNA sequencing. On average, persistent Graves' disease patients in the clinical cohort had been on antithyroid drugs for approximately ten years. A total of around 35 samples underwent TCR sequencing: approximately 13 from persistent and 20 from newly diagnosed Graves' disease patients. The study was registered as a clinical trial and conducted in China.

The time point tag for this specimen amounts to: persistent/refractory GD, antithyroid drugs over 5 years with positive TRAb. For both TCR sequencing and RNA sequencing, RNA was extracted from PBMCs in TRIzol. The diagnosis of Graves' disease followed American Thyroid Association guidelines. Recruitment of patients was carried out at an endocrinology department in Xi'an, China. Each patient gave about 8.1 milliliters of peripheral blood, collected in an EDTA anticoagulant tube. Ficoll Paque Plus density gradient separation was used to isolate PBMCs, and no additional T cell sorting was done. An Agilent 2100 Bioanalyzer and agarose gel were used to assess RNA quality, and a NanoDrop 2000 was used to measure RNA concentration. The paper as a whole reports these results and caveats: TRBV28, TRBJ1-2 and TRBJ2-5 were preferentially used in persistent disease, while TRBV20-1 and TRBJ2-1 were favored in newly diagnosed disease. Sequencing and analysis were restricted to the TCR beta chain. A larger number of public clonotypes was shared among persistent patients (about 2,700) than among newly diagnosed patients (over 850). Because the primary lesion, thyroid tissue, could not be accessed, the study looked at peripheral blood alone. The small sample size was acknowledged by the authors as a limitation that may reduce accuracy. Persistent Graves' disease patients showed lower TCR Shannon entropy and fewer highly expanded clones than newly diagnosed patients, suggesting clonal expansion.

The library relied on multiplex PCR. Sequencing relied on an Illumina HiSeq 4000. TCR beta libraries were built with iRepertoire HTBI primers and Arm-PCR amplification of CDR3 regions. Before sequencing, the PCR products underwent gel purification. The authors processed their data as follows. Gene usage analysis of CDR3 amino acid clonotypes relied on the approximately 62 TRBV and 14 TRBJ segments identified across samples. COPE and FqMerger were used to merge filtered high-quality paired reads into contigs. Contigs were aligned with BLAST to IMGT TRBV, TRBD and TRBJ reference genes, and CDR3 was defined per IMGT. Clonotypes above 0.1% frequency were classified as highly expanded clones. Shannon entropy was used to measure repertoire diversity, and the Gini coefficient was used to measure V-J evenness. Public clonotypes were defined as clonotypes shared by more than one individual. In-frame beta chains were kept once TCRdb had trimmed the public reads at Q25 with fastp and called clones with MiXCR. CDR3 protein sequences are deduplicated, and each keeps its most common genes and DNA. Clone size and V and J calls follow TCRdb, not the original study. Recorded for this sample are approximately 290,000 distinct CDR3 sequences; more than 20% of them occurred a single time. 56% of the sample comes from the top ten.

Including the terminal cysteine and phenylalanine, the CDR3 comprises 13 residues. Just CDR3 DNA is preserved here, 39 bases in frame from base 1. V is cut by 0 bases and J by 8 bases, and the space between the germline ends is 10 bases. CDR1 and CDR2 (MNHNS, SASEGT) derive from the germline V gene. The chain uses TRBV6-1 and TRBJ1-2, with the D gene uncertain. The clonotype was recovered from a female donor with Graves disease. The input for sequencing was peripheral blood mononuclear cells (PBMCs), taken when the disease was refractory, from a patient treated with antithyroid drugs. The base sequence is TGTGCCAGCAGTGAAGCCGGCTCGTGGGGCTACACCTTC. This gives the protein CASSEAGSWGYTF.